A selection of T cell receptor beta chains follows, all from one sample in a study of T cell responses to AZD1222 COVID-19 vaccine. TCRdb's table, derived via immunoSEQ multiplex PCR, lists solely in-frame clones and lacks some. The sample includes 100,000 to 150,000 clones, 89% of them seen just once. Sequenced here: peripheral blood, sampled on day 0 of AZD1222 vaccination. Receptor source: an adult in good health. Each CDR3 is given with its conserved first and last residue. The D gene is left open where the match is weak.

D gene	CDR3 length	V gene	J gene	CDR3 protein
TRBD1	17	TRBV11-2	TRBJ1-2	CASSFQILGTGSYGYTF
-	15	TRBV28	TRBJ2-7	CASTSTDFVTYEQYF
-	13	TRBV2	TRBJ1-1	CASSELVNTEAFF
-	16	TRBV7-9	TRBJ2-1	CASSSAGKSSYNEQFF
TRBD1	16	TRBV9	TRBJ2-2	CASSGLQGDNTGELFF
TRBD1	14	TRBV30	TRBJ2-7	CAWSAGTGSYEQYF
TRBD1	13	TRBV7-2	TRBJ2-7	CASSLDRAHEQYF
-	16	TRBV5-5	TRBJ2-7	CASSPVLGGVAYEQYF
-	13	TRBV12-3/TRBV12-4	TRBJ2-7	CASSLGVRGKQYF
-	12	TRBV7-9	TRBJ1-2	CASNLDTYGYTF
TRBD2	15	TRBV24-1	TRBJ2-1	CATKTSGSRGNEQFF
TRBD2	15	TRBV29-1	TRBJ2-3	CSVMEGTSGTDTQYF
-	13	TRBV3-1/TRBV3-2	TRBJ2-7	CASSQVWKSEQYF
TRBD2	15	TRBV27	TRBJ2-1	CASSLAGGSYNEQFF
-	16	TRBV6-2/TRBV6-3	TRBJ2-7	CASSYSEDLGAGEQYF
-	12	TRBV5-6	TRBJ1-4	CASSLVSEKLFF
TRBD1	14	TRBV24-1	TRBJ1-5	CATSDPGQNQPQHF
-	15	TRBV2	TRBJ2-2	CASSELGLDTGELFF
-	15	TRBV7-9	TRBJ1-1	CASSLAAGSGTEAFF
TRBD2	18	TRBV4-1	TRBJ2-1	CASSQDGASGRFFDEQFF
-	14	TRBV29-1	TRBJ2-1	CSAPQGSSYNEQFF
-	15	TRBV6-5	TRBJ2-2	CASSYQGEHDGELFF
TRBD1	13	TRBV28	TRBJ2-7	CASRGQGSYEQYF
-	12	TRBV28	TRBJ1-2	CASSSKDRGYTF
-	13	TRBV7-8	TRBJ1-2	CASTRGPNYGYTF
TRBD1	18	TRBV19	TRBJ2-7	CASSIWDRGRVESYEQYF
-	13	TRBV7-2	TRBJ2-7	CASSPQGPYEQYF
-	15	TRBV18	TRBJ1-1	CASSPGSGDGTEAFF
-	13	TRBV19	TRBJ1-2	CASRAGGGNGYTF
-	15	TRBV10-1	TRBJ2-3	CASSEAQPPTDTQYF